Below, 21 T cell receptor beta chains from the same sample are listed, as sequenced in a study of cytomegalovirus exposure and HLA in healthy donors. This PCR relied on a set of 60 Vbeta primers and 13 Jbeta primers. The table came from immunoSEQ multiplex PCR; TCRdb's copy has only in-frame clones and leaves some out. Its listing shows 75,000 to 95,000 clones. Sample: PBMCs. The receptors were sampled from a young man in good health and CMV-seronegative.

The V call is TRBV5-1, the J call TRBJ2-1, with 9 positions matching TRBD1. This CDR3 comprises 16 residues. V dropped 4 bases and J dropped 0; count of bases not matched to a gene: 5. In germline, CDR1 is SGHRS, CDR2 YFSETQ. Here the CDR3 DNA reads TGCGCCAGCAGCCCGGGACAGGGAAGCTCCTACAATGAGCAGTTCTTC. The encoded protein is CASSPGQGSSYNEQFF.

J is TRBJ2-5 and V is TRBV18; tentative D call: TRBD1 (5 bases). This CDR3 comprises 13 residues. Germline V gene lookup returns CDR1 KGHSH and CDR2 LQKENI. Trimming removed 5 bases from V and 2 bases from J, with 9 bases in between. The CDR3 DNA reads TGTGCCAGCTCATCGAGACAGCAAGAGACCCAGTACTTC. Protein sequence: CASSSRQQETQYF.

The genes are TRBV5-1 and TRBJ1-1; the D gene is possibly TRBD1 (5 bases). This CDR3 comprises 16 residues. The germline gives CDR1 SGHRS, CDR2 YFSETQ. With 5 bases removed from V and 1 base from J, the gap between germline ends came to 18 bases. The CDR3 is CASSTQGFEANTEAFF. As DNA, the CDR3 is TGCGCCAGCAGTACTCAGGGTTTTGAGGCGAACACTGAAGCTTTCTTT. The variable domain in full, with the rest retrieved from reference TRBV5-1 and TRBJ1-1, is KAGVTQTPRYLIKTRGQQVTLSCSPISGHRSVSWYQQTPGQGLQFLFEYFSETQRNKGNFPGRFSGRQFSNSRSEMNVSTLELGDSALYLCASSTQGFEANTEAFFGQGTRLTVV.

This chain links TRBV6-5 with TRBJ1-5, with D possibly being TRBD1 (5 bases). The germline V gene has CDR1 MNHEY and CDR2 SVGAGI. The germline V and J ends were trimmed by 0 bases and 5 bases, with 11 bases remaining between them. The CDR3 contains 15 residues. The CDR3 DNA follows: TGTGCCAGCAGTTACTCGAGACAGATGGATCAGCCCCAGCATTTT. Translating it yields CASSYSRQMDQPQHF.

This chain links TRBV19 with TRBJ2-1; D call uncertain. The CDR3 extends over 15 amino acids. Between the trimmed V and J ends, which lost 1 base and 5 bases, there was a span of 12 bases. Germline loops: CDR1 LNHDA, CDR2 SQIVND (reference sequence). The CDR3 is CASSIGPTLDNEQFF. The CDR3 DNA is TGTGCCAGTAGTATAGGTCCGACCCTAGACAATGAGCAGTTCTTC.

The rearrangement uses TRBV7-8 and TRBJ2-7; TRBD2 agrees at 7 bases. Germline V gives CDR1 SGHVS, CDR2 FQNEAQ. The CDR3 covers 14 residues. The V segment lost 4 bases and the J segment 0 bases; nucleotides outside the gene matches: 3. DNA of the CDR3: TGTGCCAGCAGCTCGCGGGAGCACTCCTACGAGCAGTACTTC. Its translation is CASSSREHSYEQYF.

As DNA, the CDR3 is TGCGCCAGCTATCCAGGACAGGGCCACCGGGAGCTGTTTTTT. Amino acid sequence: CASYPGQGHRELFF. The chain joins TRBV5-1 to TRBJ2-2, with 8 bases identical to TRBD1. The J segment lost 9 bases and the V segment lost 7 bases, leaving 11 bases of the junction unmatched. The CDR3 runs to 14 residues. Looked up from germline, CDR1 is SGHRS and CDR2 is YFSETQ. Drawing the rest from reference TRBV5-1 and TRBJ2-2, the complete variable domain is KAGVTQTPRYLIKTRGQQVTLSCSPISGHRSVSWYQQTPGQGLQFLFEYFSETQRNKGNFPGRFSGRQFSNSRSEMNVSTLELGDSALYLCASYPGQGHRELFFGEGSRLTVL.

The V call is TRBV11-2, the J call TRBJ1-2, with 7 positions matching TRBD1. With 0 bases clipped from V and 0 bases from J, the junction kept 10 bases outside the gene matches. The CDR3 sequence is 18 residues long. Germline values: CDR1 SGHAT, CDR2 FQNNGV. The CDR3 DNA is TGTGCCAGCAGCTTAGATCCAGGCAGGGGGAAGACTAACTATGGCTACACCTTC. This codes for CASSLDPGRGKTNYGYTF.

The chain recombines TRBV18 with TRBJ2-3; a possible D gene is TRBD1 (5 bases). CDR3 length: 15 residues. In germline, CDR1 is KGHSH, CDR2 LQKENI. The ends were cut back, 4 bases at V and 3 bases at J, with 14 bases in the middle. The CDR3 loop is CASSRDRMGTDTQYF. The CDR3 nucleotides are TGTGCCAGCTCACGCGACAGAATGGGGACAGATACGCAGTATTTT.

V usage is TRBV10-1 and J usage is TRBJ2-7, with D uncertain. The germline gives CDR1 WNHNN, CDR2 SYGVQD (reference sequence). The CDR3 loop spans 9 amino acids. CDR3: CRPRYEQYF. DNA of the CDR3: TGCCGTCCGAGGTACGAGCAGTACTTC.

The chain employs TRBV10-3 and TRBJ1-6, with D hard to call. V was clipped by 5 bases and J by 2 bases, with 10 bases between them. In germline, CDR1 is ENHRY, CDR2 SYGVKD. The CDR3 spans 15 residues. CDR3 amino acids: CAISTDSPYNSPLHF. CDR3 nucleotide sequence: TGTGCCATCAGTACGGACTCCCCCTATAATTCACCCCTCCACTTT.

This chain uses TRBV9 with TRBJ1-2; TRBD1 might be the D (5 bases). Trimming shortened V by 0 bases and J by 3 bases, and 9 bases separated the two germline ends. CDR3 length: 14 residues. CDR1 and CDR2 from the germline V gene are SGDLS and YYNGEE. CDR3 DNA sequence: TGTGCCAGCAGCGTAGTAACAGGCTACTATGGCTACACCTTC. It translates to CASSVVTGYYGYTF.

This chain joins TRBV29-1 and TRBJ2-7, with TRBD1 matching 9 bases. V shed 3 bases, J shed 2 bases, and the junction held 2 bases outside the gene matches. CDR1 SQVTM and CDR2 ANQGSEA come from the germline V gene. The CDR3 spans 13 residues. The CDR3 reads CSVEGTGTYEQYF. CDR3 DNA sequence: TGCAGCGTTGAGGGGACAGGGACCTACGAGCAGTACTTC.

This sequence joins TRBV19 and TRBJ2-7; no definite D call. V gave up 1 base and J gave up 4 bases, with 5 bases separating them. Germline V gives CDR1 LNHDA, CDR2 SQIVND (reference sequence). There are 12 residues in the CDR3. The CDR3 here is CASSIAGYEQYF. In DNA, the CDR3 is TGTGCCAGTAGTATAGCCGGGTACGAGCAGTACTTC.

As regards this clone: One junction end does not reproduce the germline sequence, and a read error may be involved. This chain connects TRBV7-7 to TRBJ2-5, with 7 positions matching TRBD1. CDR1 SSHAT and CDR2 FNYEAQ come from the germline V gene (reference sequence). CDR3 length: 15 amino acids. The CDR3 DNA sequence: TGTGCTAGCAGCTTCGGGACAGCGTACCAAGAGACCCAGTACTTC. As protein: CASSFGTAYQETQYF.

V gene TRBV9 combines with J gene TRBJ2-3; D perhaps matches TRBD1 (5 bases). Germline CDR1 is SGDLS and CDR2 is YYNGEE. Trimming cost V 4 bases and J 6 bases, with 15 bases left between them. The CDR3 totals 14 residues. CDR3 in DNA: TGTGCCAGCAGCCCCGACCAGGGCATTGATACGCAGTATTTT. Translated, it gives CASSPDQGIDTQYF.

The chain couples TRBV11-3 to TRBJ1-5, with 11 bases identical to TRBD1. Germline CDR1 is SGHNT and CDR2 is YENEEA. Losses at the gene ends were 8 bases for V and 6 bases for J; bases not matched to a gene: 3. The CDR3 has 13 residues. The CDR3 reads CASGQGAGQPQHF. For the CDR3, the DNA is TGTGCCAGCGGACAGGGGGCGGGTCAGCCCCAGCATTTT.

The chain is built from TRBV15 and TRBJ2-7, with 7 bases identical to TRBD1. The V segment lost 0 bases and the J segment 4 bases; nucleotides outside the gene matches: 3. From germline, CDR1 is LNHNV and CDR2 YYDKDF (reference sequence). The CDR3 runs to 14 residues. The CDR3, as DNA: TGTGCCACCAGCAGAGATCAGACAGGGTACGAGCAGTACTTC. Translated: CATSRDQTGYEQYF.

CDR3 protein: CASTLAGGLEQYF. The CDR3 bases are TGTGCCAGCACCTTAGCGGGGGGGCTCGAGCAGTACTTC. The rearrangement joins TRBV6-5 to TRBJ2-7; 11 bases match TRBD2. This CDR3 is 13 amino acids long. V was clipped by 7 bases and J by 6 bases; unmatched bases: 5. Germline CDR1 reads MNHEY; CDR2 reads SVGAGI.

The chain joins TRBV4-1 to TRBJ2-2; D remains unclear. The germline gives CDR1 MGHRA, CDR2 YSYEKL. V lost 4 bases and J 5 bases, leaving 11 bases between the germline ends. This CDR3 spans 14 amino acids. CDR3 nucleotides: TGCGCCAGCAGCCTCCGACACCAGACCGGGGAGCTGTTTTTT. Translation gives CASSLRHQTGELFF.

The chain carries TRBV7-8 and TRBJ1-1, with 8 bases fitting TRBD1. Looked up from germline, CDR1 is SGHVS and CDR2 is FQNEAQ. V lost 5 bases to trimming and J lost 4 bases; unmatched junction nucleotides: 9. The CDR3 spans 15 residues. CDR3 bases: TGTGCCAGCAGCAGGGACAGGAGGTGGGGCACTGAAGCTTTCTTT. Translated, it gives CASSRDRRWGTEAFF.